One sample yielded the 22 T cell receptor beta chains listed below, sequenced in a study of blood T cell repertoires in COVID-19. Some clones are missing from TCRdb's copy, which holds only in-frame ones; the method was immunoSEQ multiplex PCR. The sample comprises 150,000 or so clones, 91% of which are singletons, and roughly 0.51% rests with the top ten. Sequencing was done on a sample of peripheral blood. The source is a man over 45 with acute or convalescent COVID-19.

The chain recombines TRBV2 with TRBJ2-1; 8 bases fit TRBD2. Germline V gene data show CDR1 as SNHLY and CDR2 as FYNNEI. This CDR3 contains 14 residues. Trimming took 7 bases from V and 8 from J; bases not matched to a gene: 10. Here the CDR3 reads CASTPGGDPDEQFF. The CDR3 DNA follows: TGTGCCAGCACCCCGGGGGGGGACCCCGATGAGCAGTTCTTC.

The chain carries TRBV11-2 and TRBJ2-1; D possibly corresponds to TRBD1 (5 bases). Trimming pared 1 base from V and 2 bases from J, leaving 9 bases between. The CDR3 consists of 15 residues. The germline gives CDR1 SGHAT, CDR2 FQNNGV. The CDR3 spells CASSLGAGTYNEQFF. CDR3 bases: TGTGCCAGCAGCTTAGGGGCAGGGACCTACAATGAGCAGTTCTTC.

This clone has only one observation. The chain carries TRBV4-2 and TRBJ2-7, with 8 bases that match TRBD1. V lost 1 base to trimming and J lost 3 bases; unmatched junction nucleotides: 8. The CDR3 consists of 16 residues. The germline V gene encodes CDR1 LGHNA and CDR2 YNFKEQ. The chain's CDR3 is CASSQGPGQGHYEQYV. The CDR3 region has the DNA TGTGCCAGCAGCCAAGGCCCCGGACAGGGACACTACGAGCAGTACGTC.

The gene calls are TRBV19 and TRBJ1-5; no firm D call. This CDR3 comprises 14 residues. The germline CDR1 and CDR2 sequences are LNHDA and SQIVND (reference sequence). The V gene lost 6 bases and the J gene lost 0 bases, with 9 bases spanning the gap. For the CDR3, the DNA is TGTGCCAGTAGGAGGAGGGATAGCAATCAGCCCCAGCATTTT. It codes for CASRRRDSNQPQHF.

This chain uses TRBV19 with TRBJ1-2, with D perhaps matching TRBD1 (5 bases). The CDR3 contains 13 residues. The ends were cut back, 4 bases at V and 5 bases at J, with 11 bases in the middle. Per germline, CDR1 LNHDA and CDR2 SQIVND (reference sequence). CDR3: CASSRGLTYGYTF. DNA for the CDR3: TGTGCCAGTAGTAGGGGACTGACTTATGGCTACACCTTC.

This chain uses TRBV19 with TRBJ1-1, with a tentative D call TRBD1 (5 bases). The germline CDR1 and CDR2 sequences are LNHDA and SQIVND (reference sequence). Trimming pared 2 bases from V and 1 base from J, leaving 14 bases between. This CDR3 region has 16 residues. This CDR3 reads CASSIIAGQPNTEAFF. CDR3 bases: TGTGCCAGTAGTATAATCGCAGGGCAACCGAACACTGAAGCTTTCTTT. The entire variable domain, with the rest obtained from reference TRBV19 and TRBJ1-1, is as follows: DGGITQSPKYLFRKEGQNVTLSCEQNLNHDAMYWYRQDPGQGLRLIYYSQIVNDFQKGDIAEGYSVSREKKESFPLTVTSAQKNPTAFYLCASSIIAGQPNTEAFFGQGTRLTVV.

This chain links TRBV5-1 with TRBJ2-2, with D possibly matching TRBD1 (6 bases). CDR1 and CDR2 (germline): SGHRS, YFSETQ. The CDR3 sequence is 14 residues long. V shed 2 bases and J shed 5 bases, with 10 bases lying between them. Here the CDR3 DNA reads TGCGCCAGCAGCTTAGGCAGGGGAACCGGGGAGCTGTTTTTT. Protein: CASSLGRGTGELFF. Full variable domain (outside the CDR3, taken from reference TRBV5-1 and TRBJ2-2): KAGVTQTPRYLIKTRGQQVTLSCSPISGHRSVSWYQQTPGQGLQFLFEYFSETQRNKGNFPGRFSGRQFSNSRSEMNVSTLELGDSALYLCASSLGRGTGELFFGEGSRLTVL.

This CDR3 is CASSQDSGTGNTIYF. DNA of the CDR3: TGCGCCAGCAGCCAAGATTCAGGGACTGGAAACACCATATATTTT. The V and J genes are TRBV4-3 and TRBJ1-3, with a tentative D call TRBD1 (5 bases). Trimming cost V 0 bases and J 2 bases, with 8 bases left between them. Germline values: CDR1 LGHNA, CDR2 YSLEER. The CDR3 is made up of 15 amino acids.

V usage is TRBV27 and J usage is TRBJ1-1; the D gene is possibly TRBD1 (6 bases). The germline V gene encodes CDR1 MNHEY and CDR2 SMNVEV (reference sequence). Deletions cut 2 bases from V and 1 base from J, with 8 bases between. CDR3 length: 14 amino acids. CDR3 coding DNA: TGTGCCAGCAGTTTAGGGGGCGCGAACACTGAAGCTTTCTTT. This translates into CASSLGGANTEAFF.

The rearrangement joins TRBV27 to TRBJ1-2; TRBD1 is a possible D gene (6 bases). Germline V CDR1 and CDR2: MNHEY, SMNVEV (reference sequence). This CDR3 has 13 residues. V was shortened by 6 bases and J by 7 bases, with 15 bases between the two germline ends. The CDR3 region is CASSFWQGSGYTF. CDR3 bases: TGTGCCAGCAGCTTTTGGCAGGGGAGTGGCTACACCTTC.

The V call is TRBV5-6, the J call TRBJ1-1; 7 bases agree with TRBD1. The CDR3 has 14 amino acids. V was clipped by 5 bases and J by 0 bases; unmatched bases: 4. Germline V gene lookup returns CDR1 SGHDT and CDR2 YYEEEE. The CDR3 sequence: CASRRQGVNTEAFF. The CDR3 coding sequence is TGTGCCAGCAGGAGACAGGGAGTGAACACTGAAGCTTTCTTT.

The gene calls are TRBV18 and TRBJ1-2; 7 positions match TRBD1. The trim removed 2 bases at V and 4 bases at J, leaving 4 bases unmatched. In germline, CDR1 is KGHSH, CDR2 LQKENI. The CDR3 is 14 residues long. In DNA form, the CDR3 reads TGTGCCAGCTCACCAGAGGGGGCGAGCTATGGCTACACCTTC. Amino acids: CASSPEGASYGYTF. Looking up the rest from reference TRBV18 and TRBJ1-2 gives the full variable domain: NAGVMQNPRHLVRRRGQEARLRCSPMKGHSHVYWYRQLPEEGLKFMVYLQKENIIDESGMPKERFSAEFPKEGPSILRIQQVVRGDSAAYFCASSPEGASYGYTFGSGTRLTVV.

This sequence joins TRBV18 and TRBJ1-2; D remains ambiguous. This CDR3 spans 13 amino acids. The V end was cut by 3 bases, the J end by 8 bases, with 13 bases between. Germline lookup yields CDR1 KGHSH and CDR2 LQKENI. The DNA of the CDR3 is TGTGCCAGCTCACCGGAGCAGTTGCGGGGCTACACCTTC. It specifies CASSPEQLRGYTF.

The rearrangement joins TRBV6-5 to TRBJ1-3; D ambiguous. The germline CDR1 and CDR2 sequences are MNHEY and SVGAGI. Trimming cost V 6 bases and J 1 base, with 7 bases left between them. The CDR3 loop spans 13 amino acids. The CDR3 DNA is TGTGCCAGCAGAGTAGTGTCTGGAAACACCATATATTTT. Translating gives CASRVVSGNTIYF.

The chain combines TRBV7-2 with TRBJ2-2; the D gene is possibly TRBD1 (5 bases). Germline V lookup: CDR1 SGHTA, CDR2 FQGNSA. V was cut by 1 base and J by 1 base, with 7 bases left in between. The CDR3 runs to 15 residues. DNA for the CDR3: TGTGCCAGCAGCTTAGGACAGATGAACACCGGGGAGCTGTTTTTT. This sequence encodes CASSLGQMNTGELFF.

V usage is TRBV7-2 and J usage is TRBJ2-7; 10 bases are a match to TRBD2. The CDR3 loop spans 15 amino acids. J gave up 5 bases and V 1 base, and 5 bases lay outside the gene matches. Germline V gene lookup returns CDR1 SGHTA and CDR2 FQGNSA. The CDR3 DNA is TGTGCCAGCAGCTTAGATCTAGCGGGAGACAACGAGCAGTACTTC. Translating it yields CASSLDLAGDNEQYF.

The rearrangement uses TRBV18 and TRBJ2-5, with D possibly matching TRBD2 (6 bases). The CDR3 has 15 amino acids. Trimming removed 5 bases from V and 1 base from J, with 14 bases in between. CDR1 KGHSH and CDR2 LQKENI come from the germline V gene. DNA for the CDR3: TGTGCCAGCTCAGCCTCGGCGGGGCCCCAAGAGACCCAGTACTTC. This sequence encodes CASSASAGPQETQYF.

The chain joins TRBV5-1 to TRBJ2-7; the match to TRBD1 covers 7 bases. J gave up 5 bases and V 4 bases, and 9 bases lay outside the gene matches. From germline, CDR1 is SGHRS and CDR2 YFSETQ. This CDR3 comprises 14 residues. The CDR3 DNA reads TGCGCCAGCAGCCCCCGGACAGGTGTAGACGAGCAGTACTTC. Its translation is CASSPRTGVDEQYF. The full variable domain, in which reference TRBV5-1 and TRBJ2-7 provide the parts outside the CDR3, is KAGVTQTPRYLIKTRGQQVTLSCSPISGHRSVSWYQQTPGQGLQFLFEYFSETQRNKGNFPGRFSGRQFSNSRSEMNVSTLELGDSALYLCASSPRTGVDEQYFGPGTRLTVT.

This clone occurred once. The V gene is TRBV9, the J gene TRBJ1-5; 7 bases are a match to TRBD1. Germline V gene lookup returns CDR1 SGDLS and CDR2 YYNGEE. This CDR3 region has 16 residues. V trimming: 1 base; J trimming: 2 bases; junction bases outside the gene matches: 6. The CDR3 DNA is TGTGCCAGCAGCGTAAGGGACAGTTTGCGCAATCAGCCCCAGCATTTT. Amino acid sequence: CASSVRDSLRNQPQHF.

This rearrangement joins TRBV12-3 or TRBV12-4 to TRBJ2-1; D ambiguous. The CDR3 runs to 13 residues. V was pared by 3 bases and J by 8 bases, with 11 bases between. This chain's CDR3 is CASSFSIGDEQFF. The CDR3 coding sequence is TGTGCCAGCAGTTTCAGTATTGGTGATGAGCAGTTCTTC.

This clone was seen just once. This sequence joins TRBV7-9 and TRBJ2-1; 10 positions match TRBD2. Germline CDR1 and CDR2: SEHNR and FQNEAQ (reference sequence). The junction had 2 bases not matched to a gene; V was cut back by 5 bases and J by 1 base. This CDR3 has 15 amino acids. The CDR3 loop reads CASSVSGRSYNEQFF. The CDR3 DNA reads as TGTGCCAGCAGCGTTAGCGGGAGGTCCTACAATGAGCAGTTCTTC.

This sequence joins TRBV7-2 and TRBJ1-1; D remains ambiguous. The V end lost 1 base, the J end lost 1 base, and 10 bases lay between the germline ends. The CDR3 runs 15 residues. The V gene's germline CDR1 is SGHTA and CDR2 FQGNSA. The CDR3 coding sequence is TGTGCCAGCAGCTTAGTCGCAGACTGGAACACTGAAGCTTTCTTT. Translating it yields CASSLVADWNTEAFF.